These 19 T cell receptor beta chains share one sample of origin, sequenced in a study of cytomegalovirus exposure and HLA in healthy donors. 60 Vbeta and 13 Jbeta primers were used in PCR. Assay: immunoSEQ multiplex PCR; the TCRdb copy retains only in-frame clones and omits some. The sample comprises 30,000 to 45,000 clones, roughly 76% of which are singletons, and approximately 8.5% rests with the top ten. Sequencing was performed on PBMCs. The receptor set was obtained from a middle-aged woman in good health and CMV-seronegative.

The rearrangement uses TRBV5-1 and TRBJ1-3; TRBD1 matches at 7 bases. The CDR3 runs to 16 residues. After removal of 5 bases from V and 0 bases from J, the junction contained 8 bases not matched to a gene. From germline, CDR1 is SGHRS and CDR2 YFSETQ. As DNA, the CDR3 is TGCGCCAGCAGATCTGCAGGGGGGAACTCTGGAAACACCATATATTTT. Residues: CASRSAGGNSGNTIYF.

This sequence joins TRBV2 and TRBJ2-7; the match to TRBD2 covers 10 bases. Germline V lookup: CDR1 SNHLY, CDR2 FYNNEI. Germline trimming cut 3 bases from V and 3 bases from J; bases unmatched to any gene: 8. The CDR3 is 16 residues long. CDR3 loop: CASSDRAGLADYEQYF. DNA of the CDR3: TGTGCCAGCAGTGATAGGGCAGGACTAGCGGACTACGAGCAGTACTTC.

V usage is TRBV6-5 and J usage is TRBJ2-7; D is perhaps TRBD1 (6 bases). V lost 5 bases and J lost 5, with 19 bases in between. The germline CDR1 and CDR2 sequences are MNHEY and SVGAGI. The length of the CDR3 is 15 residues. The CDR3 loop reads CASSTTRRGMDEQYF. The CDR3 DNA is TGTGCCAGCAGTACTACGCGCAGGGGTATGGACGAGCAGTACTTC.

The chain employs TRBV5-4 and TRBJ1-1, with D possibly matching TRBD1 (6 bases). This CDR3 is 13 amino acids long. Trimming took 10 bases from V and 3 from J, leaving 16 bases between them. CDR1 and CDR2 (germline): SGHNT, YYREEE (reference sequence). CDR3 sequence: CAGQRDTHTEAFF. The DNA for the CDR3 is TGTGCCGGTCAACGGGACACCCACACTGAAGCTTTCTTT.

In its sample, this clone was seen a few times. The rearrangement joins TRBV7-9 to TRBJ2-4; 11 bases are a match to TRBD1. The length of the CDR3 is 15 residues. Unmatched junction bases numbered 2, after V lost 5 bases and J lost 2 bases. Germline V gene sequence: CDR1 SEHNR, CDR2 FQNEAQ (reference sequence). The CDR3 DNA reads as TGTGCCAGCAGCCGGGACAGGGGGTCCAAAAACATTCAGTACTTC. Translating it yields CASSRDRGSKNIQYF.

The CDR3 DNA reads as TGTGCCAGCAGCACACGGGACAGGGGCGATATGAACACTGAAGCTTTCTTT. Its translation is CASSTRDRGDMNTEAFF. This chain connects TRBV7-6 to TRBJ1-1, with 10 bases aligning to TRBD1. Germline values: CDR1 SGHVS, CDR2 FNYEAQ. Trimming took 5 bases from V and 0 from J; bases not matched to a gene: 9. The CDR3 runs to 17 residues.

The chain uses TRBV9 and TRBJ1-3; possible D gene TRBD1, 5 bases. V dropped 5 bases and J dropped 0 bases, with 12 bases sitting between them. In germline, CDR1 is SGDLS, CDR2 YYNGEE. There are 15 residues in the CDR3. In DNA form, the CDR3 reads TGTGCCAGCAGGCCGGGGGGTCGCTCTGGAAACACCATATATTTT. It translates to CASRPGGRSGNTIYF.

The CDR3, as DNA: TGTGCCAGCAGCCGCGCCACTCACGGACTCCTGAGCTCTGGAAACACCATATATTTT. Translation: CASSRATHGLLSSGNTIYF. The chain carries TRBV14 and TRBJ1-3; the D is unclear. This CDR3 region has 19 residues. Per the germline V gene, CDR1 is SGHDN and CDR2 is FVKESK. Trimming removed 4 bases from V and 0 bases from J, with 22 bases in between. Full variable domain (missing parts from reference TRBV14 and TRBJ1-3): EAGVTQFPSHSVIEKGQTVTLRCDPISGHDNLYWYRRVMGKEIKFLLHFVKESKQDESGMPNNRFLAERTGGTYSTLKVQPAELEDSGVYFCASSRATHGLLSSGNTIYFGEGSWLTVV.

This clone occurred a few times. The genes are TRBV7-2 and TRBJ2-5; 11 bases fit TRBD2. This CDR3 region has 15 residues. J was trimmed by 4 bases and V by 3 bases; bases with no gene match: 4. Germline-derived CDR1 and CDR2 are SGHTA and FQGNSA. The DNA of the CDR3 is TGTGCCAGCAGCTTTAGCGGGGGGGCGGGAGAGACCCAGTACTTC. It encodes CASSFSGGAGETQYF.

The chain links TRBV15 to TRBJ2-1, with TRBD1 as a possible D gene (6 bases). The V end lost 0 bases, the J end lost 9 bases, and 15 bases lay between the germline ends. Germline CDR1 and CDR2: LNHNV and YYDKDF (reference sequence). This CDR3 region has 15 residues. The CDR3 bases are TGTGCCACCAGCAGAGATGCACTGGGGGCCGGTGAGCAGTTCTTC. It yields the protein CATSRDALGAGEQFF.

The CDR3 is CARGGNEQFF. As DNA, the CDR3 is TGTGCCAGAGGAGGAAATGAGCAGTTCTTC. This sequence joins TRBV6-5 and TRBJ2-1; maybe TRBD2 (5 bases). The CDR3 totals 10 residues. The V gene lost 9 bases and the J gene lost 7 bases, with 7 bases spanning the gap. The germline V gene has CDR1 MNHEY and CDR2 SVGAGI.

The genes are TRBV19 and TRBJ1-2; no clear D. CDR1 LNHDA and CDR2 SQIVND come from the germline V gene (reference sequence). The CDR3 runs 13 residues. V gave up 5 bases and J gave up 14 bases, with 21 bases separating them. CDR3 sequence: CASSAEVGLAGTF. The CDR3 bases are TGTGCCAGTAGTGCAGAAGTGGGTCTTGCGGGGACCTTC.

The chain joins TRBV6-1 to TRBJ1-1; no definite D call. The V gene lost 2 bases and the J gene lost 3 bases, with 13 bases spanning the gap. CDR3 size: 15 residues. CDR1 and CDR2 from the germline V gene are MNHNS and SASEGT. The CDR3 DNA reads as TGTGCCAGCAGTGAATTTTCGGTCTTGGACACTGAAGCTTTCTTT. This encodes CASSEFSVLDTEAFF.

V is TRBV27 and J is TRBJ2-7; D is unresolved. This CDR3 spans 11 amino acids. Germline V gives CDR1 MNHEY, CDR2 SMNVEV (reference sequence). Trimming shortened V by 7 bases and J by 3 bases, and 7 bases separated the two germline ends. The DNA of the CDR3 is TGTGCCAGCACTAGAGACTACGAGCAGTACGTC. This translates into CASTRDYEQYV.

The chain couples TRBV5-1 to TRBJ2-3; maybe TRBD2 (6 bases). V lost 2 bases and J lost 1, with 17 bases in between. CDR1 is SGHRS and CDR2 is YFSETQ in the germline V gene. The CDR3 is 17 residues long. CDR3 in DNA: TGCGCCAGCAGCTTAGGCCCGAGGACGGGGGGCACAGATACGCAGTATTTT. It specifies CASSLGPRTGGTDTQYF.

The V call is TRBV29-1, the J call TRBJ2-3, with 11 positions matching TRBD2. Unmatched junction bases numbered 6, after V lost 6 bases and J lost 4 bases. The germline gives CDR1 SQVTM, CDR2 ANQGSEA. The CDR3 loop spans 14 amino acids. The chain's CDR3 is CSVISGGAPDTQYF. The CDR3 DNA reads as TGCAGCGTCATTAGCGGGGGGGCTCCAGATACGCAGTATTTT.

The rearrangement uses TRBV19 and TRBJ1-6; 10 nucleotides line up with TRBD1. The length of the CDR3 is 15 residues. Germline CDR1 and CDR2: LNHDA and SQIVND (reference sequence). V lost 7 bases to trimming and J lost 7 bases; unmatched junction nucleotides: 7. CDR3 protein: CASTPRGQGNSPLHF. CDR3 in DNA: TGTGCCAGTACCCCAAGGGGACAGGGGAATTCACCCCTCCACTTT.

The chain employs TRBV28 and TRBJ1-3; D is undetermined. The CDR3 is 13 amino acids. Deletions cut 7 bases from V and 4 bases from J, with 11 bases between. Germline V gene lookup returns CDR1 MDHEN and CDR2 SYDVKM. The CDR3: CASKIPGGNTIYF. In DNA form, the CDR3 reads TGTGCCAGCAAGATTCCCGGGGGAAACACCATATATTTT.

This clone turned up a few times. V usage is TRBV19 and J usage is TRBJ1-2; D remains unclear. Germline V gene lookup returns CDR1 LNHDA and CDR2 SQIVND (reference sequence). The CDR3 is made up of 12 amino acids. V lost 5 bases to trimming and J lost 3 bases, with 7 bases between them. The CDR3 DNA reads as TGTGCCAGTAGTGTCAGATACTATGGCTACACCTTC. It yields the protein CASSVRYYGYTF.